The T cell receptor beta chain under discussion was sequenced for a study of T-cell memory formation after mild COVID-19. Study-level background: Clusters were largely donor specific.

CDR3 length equals 17 residues. CDR1 and CDR2 (germline): KGHSH, LQKENI. V lost 1 base, J lost 0 bases, and 6 bases stayed unmatched. Study outcomes and limitations: Among CD4+ contracting clones, most were CM and EM, and CD8+ ones EMRA.

A word on this clonotype: What it binds is not known.

5'RACE, which relied on constant-segment primers, yielded TCR alpha and TCR beta cDNA libraries carrying sample barcodes and UMIs. From the 5' RACE reads, TCRdb called clonotypes with MiXCR, one entry per CDR3 protein. The data hold about 400,000 distinct CDR3 sequences, with 16% observed a single time. Sequencing was carried out using PBMCs or a T cell subset sorted from them (not recorded which). The chain recombines TRBV18 with TRBJ2-7; 10 nucleotides match TRBD2. The sequence was obtained from a man aged 18 to 35 who had mild COVID-19 (a few samples of this study predate the infection). Cell type and time point are not known. The CDR3 bases are TGTGCCAGCTCACCACTGAGTCTAGCGGGGGACTCCTACGAGCAGTACTTC. Protein sequence: CASSPLSLAGDSYEQYF.